A selection of T cell receptor beta chains follows, all from one sample in a study of radiation and T cells in renal cell carcinoma. Data came from immunoSEQ multiplex PCR; TCRdb stores just in-frame clones and leaves some out. Of roughly 150,000 clones listed, roughly 87% are singletons. The sequenced sample was blood, obtained from a patient whose treatment included radiotherapy and nephrectomy. The source of these receptors is a woman in her fifties or sixties with renal cell carcinoma. Each CDR3 is given with its conserved first and last residue. D genes are given only for firm matches. Part of the rows lack a size; the others show once, few, many or a class for expanded clones.

J	size	V	D	CDR3	DNA
TRBJ1-5	-	TRBV30	TRBD1	CAWSPEIGQGGGPQHF	TGTGCCTGGAGTCCTGAAATCGGACAGGGAGGTGGGCCCCAGCATTTT
TRBJ2-2	once	TRBV9	-	CASSPRLHGNTGELFF	TGTGCCAGCAGCCCCAGACTCCATGGGAACACCGGGGAGCTGTTTTTT
TRBJ2-2	once	TRBV7-7	-	CASTLGNPNTGELFF	TGTGCTAGCACCCTCGGCAATCCCAACACCGGGGAGCTGTTTTTT
TRBJ1-2	-	TRBV18	-	CASSTQENYGYTF	TGTGCCAGCTCAACTCAAGAAAACTATGGCTACACCTTC
TRBJ2-5	-	TRBV6-6	TRBD1	CASSSDNTGVRETQYF	TGTGCCAGCAGTTCGGACAACACAGGGGTGAGGGAGACCCAGTACTTC
TRBJ2-5	-	TRBV9	TRBD2	CASSTSPSGTSQETQYF	TGTGCCAGCAGCACATCCCCTTCCGGGACTAGTCAAGAGACCCAGTACTTC
TRBJ1-2	once	TRBV4-1	-	CASSQDTDGTNYGYTF	TGCGCCAGCAGCCAAGATACGGACGGCACTAACTATGGCTACACCTTC
TRBJ1-2	-	TRBV7-3	-	CASSWGANYGYTF	TGTGCCAGCAGCTGGGGGGCTAACTATGGCTACACCTTC
TRBJ2-3	-	TRBV2	-	CASHGGADTQYF	TGTGCCAGCCACGGGGGAGCGGATACGCAGTATTTT
TRBJ2-7	-	TRBV5-4	-	CASSLVAVRSYEQYF	TGTGCCAGCAGCTTGGTCGCGGTTAGGTCCTACGAGCAGTACTTC
TRBJ1-1	few	TRBV29-1	-	CSVERSGGGTEAFF	TGCAGCGTTGAGAGATCCGGGGGAGGCACTGAAGCTTTCTTT
TRBJ2-5	-	TRBV9	-	CASNITGDF	TGTGCCAGCAACATCACGGGGGACTTC
TRBJ2-2	-	TRBV2	TRBD1	CASSDNRGSGELFF	TGTGCCAGCAGTGATAACAGGGGTTCCGGGGAGCTGTTTTTT
TRBJ2-3	-	TRBV6-1	TRBD2	CASSEDGGETDTQYF	TGTGCCAGCAGTGAAGACGGGGGGGAAACAGATACGCAGTATTTT
TRBJ2-7	-	TRBV6-5	-	CASSSPGSYEQYF	TGTGCCAGCAGTTCCCCCGGCTCCTACGAGCAGTACTTC
TRBJ2-3	-	TRBV5-1	TRBD2	CASSLPSSGGSDTQYF	TGCGCCAGCAGCCTCCCCTCCAGCGGGGGCTCAGATACGCAGTATTTT
TRBJ2-1	-	TRBV5-5	TRBD1	CASSSLRDSNNEQFF	TGTGCCAGCAGCTCTCTCCGGGACAGTAACAATGAGCAGTTCTTC
TRBJ2-1	-	TRBV6-1	-	CASSESQGTYNEQFF	TGTGCCAGCAGTGAAAGCCAGGGCACCTACAATGAGCAGTTCTTC
TRBJ2-3	-	TRBV19	-	CASSVLLTEDTQYF	TGTGCCAGTAGTGTATTATTAACGGAAGATACGCAGTATTTT
TRBJ1-6	-	TRBV25-1	-	CASSEYRGDNSPLHF	TGTGCCAGCAGTGAATATCGGGGGGATAATTCACCCCTCCACTTT
TRBJ1-2	-	TRBV5-6	-	CASNPIPGAYGYTF	TGTGCCAGCAACCCGATCCCCGGGGCCTATGGCTACACCTTC
TRBJ2-7	-	TRBV2	-	CASQGGTVYEQYF	TGTGCCAGTCAGGGGGGGACGGTCTACGAGCAGTACTTC
TRBJ2-5	-	TRBV7-2	-	CASSIGVKTQYF	TGTGCCAGCAGTATAGGAGTAAAGACCCAGTACTTC
TRBJ1-5	once	TRBV7-8	-	CASSLVGHFNQPQHF	TGTGCCAGCAGCTTAGTGGGACATTTCAATCAGCCCCAGCATTTT
TRBJ2-7	-	TRBV11-2	-	CASSPRDRTAEQYF	TGTGCCAGCAGCCCACGGGACCGCACAGCCGAGCAGTACTTC
TRBJ1-2	-	TRBV6-1	-	CASSLTGTPPGYTF	TGTGCCAGCAGTCTCACCGGGACACCTCCTGGCTACACCTTC
TRBJ1-2	-	TRBV6-1	-	CASSESTGIPPYGYTF	TGTGCCAGCAGTGAAAGTACAGGGATTCCTCCCTATGGCTACACCTTC
TRBJ2-1	-	TRBV2	-	CASARGRVSYNEQFF	TGTGCCAGCGCCCGGGGCAGGGTTTCCTACAATGAGCAGTTCTTC
TRBJ1-1	-	TRBV7-9	-	CASSLSEGTEAFF	TGTGCCAGCAGCTTAAGCGAGGGCACTGAAGCTTTCTTT
TRBJ2-3	-	TRBV30	TRBD2	CAWSFSGVPTDTQYF	TGTGCCTGGAGTTTTAGCGGGGTACCCACAGATACGCAGTATTTT
TRBJ2-4	-	TRBV4-2	-	CASSHSSGREQNIQYF	TGTGCCAGCAGCCATTCTTCGGGCAGGGAACAAAACATTCAGTACTTC
TRBJ1-2	-	TRBV18	-	CASSPGIEGGYTF	TGTGCCAGCTCACCGGGGATCGAGGGGGGCTACACCTTC
TRBJ2-5	once	TRBV4-3	-	CASSQRGETQYF	TGCGCCAGCAGCCAAAGGGGAGAGACCCAGTACTTC
TRBJ2-7	-	TRBV7-6	-	CASSSRQGGNEQYF	TGTGCCAGCAGCTCCCGACAGGGAGGCAACGAGCAGTACTTC